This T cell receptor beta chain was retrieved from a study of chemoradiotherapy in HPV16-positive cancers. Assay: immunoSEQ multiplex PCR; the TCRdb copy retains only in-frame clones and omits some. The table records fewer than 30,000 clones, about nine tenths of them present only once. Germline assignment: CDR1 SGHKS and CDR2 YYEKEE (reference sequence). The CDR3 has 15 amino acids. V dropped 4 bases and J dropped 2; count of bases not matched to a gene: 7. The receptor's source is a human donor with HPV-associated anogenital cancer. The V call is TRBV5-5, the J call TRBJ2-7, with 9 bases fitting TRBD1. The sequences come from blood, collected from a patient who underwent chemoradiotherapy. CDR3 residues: CASSSRDRVTYEQYF. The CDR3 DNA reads TGTGCCAGCAGCAGCCGGGACAGGGTAACCTACGAGCAGTACTTC.